This T cell receptor (beta chain) originates from a study of OX40 agonist ivuxolimab in advanced cancers. Overall study context: Prior therapy, whether anti-PD-1, anti-PD-L1 or anti-CTLA-4, was allowed, and about 40% had some. Study results and caveats: Both CD4+ and CD8+ T cell populations in blood had undergone clonal expansion by week 6 at 0.1 to 3.0 mg/kg.

As concerns this clone: Its cognate antigen is unknown.

V shed 4 bases, J shed 6 bases, and the junction held 14 bases outside the gene matches. CDR3 length: 16 residues. Germline V CDR1 and CDR2: SQVTM, ANQGSEA. The repertoire was sequenced with immunoSEQ multiplex PCR; TCRdb's copy has only in-frame clones and lacks some. The table records 20,000 to 30,000 clones, approximately 77% of them present only once. The receptor was derived from an adult with an advanced solid tumor such as melanoma, head and neck, liver or kidney cancer. The chain has TRBV29-1 and TRBJ2-1; TRBD2 matches at 8 bases. This sample comprised CD4+ or CD8+ T cells sorted from blood, obtained in a trial of the OX40 agonist ivuxolimab. As DNA, the CDR3 is TGCAGCGTTGCGGATAACCCGGGACTAGGACTCAATGAGCAGTTCTTC. It specifies CSVADNPGLGLNEQFF.